Presented here are 15 T cell receptor beta chains from one specimen sequenced in a study of cytomegalovirus exposure and HLA in healthy donors. The repertoire was sequenced with immunoSEQ multiplex PCR; TCRdb's copy has only in-frame clones and lacks some. Here the sample spans 150,000 to 200,000 clones, approximately 78% being singletons. Specimen: PBMCs. The receptors were gathered from a woman aged 25 to 45 in good health and CMV-seronegative.

J is TRBJ2-1 and V is TRBV28, with D possibly TRBD2 on 6 matching bases. The V end was cut by 8 bases, the J end by 1 base, with 15 bases between. The CDR3 contains 15 residues. Germline loops: CDR1 MDHEN, CDR2 SYDVKM. CDR3 region: CASSRGGGSYNEQFF. DNA of the CDR3: TGTGCCAGCTCCCGGGGCGGAGGGTCCTACAATGAGCAGTTCTTC.

Written as DNA, the CDR3 is TGTGCCAGCAGTTCTACTCCCGGACTAGCGGGGATGTACGAGCAGTACTTC. Its translation: CASSSTPGLAGMYEQYF. This sequence joins TRBV27 and TRBJ2-7, with 12 bases aligning to TRBD2. CDR3 length: 17 residues. Germline V gene sequence: CDR1 MNHEY, CDR2 SMNVEV (reference sequence). J lost 4 bases, V lost 4 bases, and 11 bases had no gene match.

This rearrangement joins TRBV9 to TRBJ2-5; TRBD2 aligns across 8 bases. The CDR3 contains 15 residues. V shed 0 bases, J shed 5 bases, and the junction held 6 bases outside the gene matches. CDR1 SGDLS and CDR2 YYNGEE come from the germline V gene. CDR3 DNA: TGTGCCAGCAGCGTAGCGGGACTAGACAGGGAGACCCAGTACTTC. As protein: CASSVAGLDRETQYF.

This chain joins TRBV6-6 and TRBJ2-3, with a weak D call TRBD1 (6 bases). The CDR3 is 14 amino acids. Germline V gene sequence: CDR1 MNHNY, CDR2 SVGAGI (reference sequence). Between the trimmed V and J ends, which lost 5 bases and 6 bases, there was a span of 15 bases. For the CDR3, the DNA is TGTGCCAGCAGTCCCGGGACAATCCTGGATACGCAGTATTTT. This translates into CASSPGTILDTQYF.

The chain employs TRBV5-6 and TRBJ1-6; 7 bases line up with TRBD1. Germline V gene lookup returns CDR1 SGHDT and CDR2 YYEEEE. V dropped 4 bases and J dropped 10; count of bases not matched to a gene: 14. The CDR3 sequence is 16 residues long. CDR3 amino acids: CASSVQGILGGSPLHF. The DNA of the CDR3 is TGTGCCAGCAGCGTACAGGGGATTCTGGGGGGATCACCCCTCCACTTT.

This clone was picked up one time. The chain joins TRBV9 to TRBJ1-4, with 9 bases identical to TRBD1. V shed 0 bases, J shed 5 bases, and the junction held 2 bases outside the gene matches. This CDR3 spans 15 amino acids. Germline V gene lookup returns CDR1 SGDLS and CDR2 YYNGEE. The CDR3 DNA is TGTGCCAGCAGCGTAGACGGGACAGGGAATGAAAAACTGTTTTTT. Translating gives CASSVDGTGNEKLFF.

This chain's CDR3 is CASHLSLRSGNTIYF. The CDR3 bases are TGTGCCAGCCATTTGAGTCTTCGCTCTGGAAACACCATATATTTT. The gene calls are TRBV6-6 and TRBJ1-3; D gene uncertain. The CDR3 totals 15 residues. Trimming pared 8 bases from V and 0 bases from J, leaving 14 bases between. Germline CDR1 reads MNHNY; CDR2 reads SVGAGI (reference sequence).

The V and J genes are TRBV6-1 and TRBJ2-7; D ambiguous. CDR1 and CDR2 (germline): MNHNS, SASEGT. The CDR3 consists of 15 residues. V lost 1 base and J lost 0, with 10 bases in between. The CDR3 coding sequence is TGTGCCAGCAGTGAAGTTACAGTCAGCTCCTACGAGCAGTACTTC. Translation: CASSEVTVSSYEQYF.

The chain links TRBV27 to TRBJ1-2; 11 bases are a match to TRBD1. V lost 0 bases to trimming and J lost 7 bases; unmatched junction nucleotides: 10. Germline lookup yields CDR1 MNHEY and CDR2 SMNVEV (reference sequence). This CDR3 region has 17 residues. CDR3 region: CASSLSGTGGGDAGYTF. CDR3 bases: TGTGCCAGCAGTTTATCGGGGACAGGGGGTGGCGACGCTGGCTACACCTTC.

The V and J genes are TRBV13 and TRBJ2-1; tentatively, D is TRBD1 (5 bases). CDR1 is PRHDT and CDR2 is FYEKMQ in the germline V gene (reference sequence). This CDR3 is 12 amino acids long. V lost 4 bases and J lost 13, with 14 bases in between. In nucleotides, the CDR3 is TGTGCCAGCAGCTCGGATCGGCGGACACAGTTCTTC. Amino acids: CASSSDRRTQFF.

The chain uses TRBV6-1 and TRBJ1-4, with 10 bases lining up with TRBD1. CDR1 is MNHNS, CDR2 SASEGT, per germline. V lost 4 bases and J lost 2; bases outside the gene matches: 4. The CDR3 is 16 amino acids. The CDR3 loop is CASSVPGQGTNEKLFF. The DNA for the CDR3 is TGTGCCAGCAGTGTACCGGGACAGGGGACTAATGAAAAACTGTTTTTT.

This chain joins TRBV2 and TRBJ1-2; 7 nucleotides agree with TRBD1. J gave up 4 bases and V 5 bases, and 7 bases lay outside the gene matches. This CDR3 is 14 amino acids long. Germline assignment: CDR1 SNHLY and CDR2 FYNNEI. The DNA of the CDR3 is TGTGCCAGCAGTACACAGGGGCGCGCCTATGGCTACACCTTC. This sequence encodes CASSTQGRAYGYTF.

As regards this clone: At one boundary the junction diverges from the germline segment, which might be a read error. The chain couples TRBV27 to TRBJ1-1; D perhaps matches TRBD1 (6 bases). Germline V CDR1 and CDR2: MNHEY, SMNVEV (reference sequence). The CDR3 has 15 amino acids. CDR3 region: CHPKCDRGAHTEAFF. The CDR3 nucleotides read TGCCACCCCAAATGCGATCGGGGGGCGCATACTGAAGCTTTCTTT.

This rearrangement joins TRBV29-1 to TRBJ2-1; D possibly corresponds to TRBD2 (6 bases). The CDR3 covers 15 residues. Germline loops: CDR1 SQVTM, CDR2 ANQGSEA. The ends were cut back, 7 bases at V and 7 bases at J, with 23 bases in the middle. The chain's CDR3 is CSGTIYLQAGNEQFF. The CDR3 DNA is TGCAGCGGCACTATCTATTTGCAGGCGGGGAATGAGCAGTTCTTC.

V and J are TRBV7-2 and TRBJ2-7; 12 nucleotides line up with TRBD2. With V trimmed by 1 base and J by 5 bases, 6 bases remained unmatched. Per germline, CDR1 SGHTA and CDR2 FQGNSA. CDR3 length: 16 amino acids. CDR3 sequence reads: CASSLERLAGAHEQYF. In DNA form, the CDR3 reads TGTGCCAGCAGCTTAGAAAGACTAGCGGGAGCCCACGAGCAGTACTTC.